This TCR beta chain is from a study of blood T cells in healthy people across ages. A second PCR of 7 to 11 cycles used a sample-barcoded 5' primer and a J-beta primer mix. A template-switch adaptor containing 12 random nucleotides labeled each cDNA molecule. TCRdb redid the calling of the 5' RACE reads with MiXCR, one entry per CDR3 protein. Of over 300,000 distinct CDR3 sequences listed, roughly half are singletons. At least 7 million PBMCs were isolated per sample. About this clonotype: Its matching antigen is unknown.

Overall study findings and caveats: Greater diversity and more naive CD4+ cells were seen in long-lived donors than in aged donors.

This TCR was sampled from a man between 60 and 75 years old in good health. Sequencing input: blood.

The CDR3 DNA follows: TGCAGCGTGGCCGGGACAGGGGGGACTAACTATGGCTACACCTTC. Translated, it gives CSVAGTGGTNYGYTF. The chain is built from TRBV29-1 and TRBJ1-2; TRBD1 matches 11 bases. CDR1 is SQVTM and CDR2 is ANQGSEA in the germline V gene. The CDR3 loop spans 15 amino acids. V shed 6 bases and J 0 bases; nucleotides not matched to a gene: 6.